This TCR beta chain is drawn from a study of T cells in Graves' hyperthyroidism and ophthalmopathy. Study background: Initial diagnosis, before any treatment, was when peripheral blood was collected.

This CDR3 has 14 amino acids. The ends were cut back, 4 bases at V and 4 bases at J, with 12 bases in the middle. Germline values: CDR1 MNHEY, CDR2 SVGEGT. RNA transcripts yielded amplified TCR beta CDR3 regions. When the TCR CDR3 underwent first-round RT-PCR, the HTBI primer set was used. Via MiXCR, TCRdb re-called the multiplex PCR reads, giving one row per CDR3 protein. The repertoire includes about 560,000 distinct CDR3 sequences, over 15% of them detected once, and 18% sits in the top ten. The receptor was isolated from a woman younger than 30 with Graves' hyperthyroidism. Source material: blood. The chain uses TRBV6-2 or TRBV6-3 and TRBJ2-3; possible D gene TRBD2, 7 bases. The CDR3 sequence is CASSSGGPADTQYF. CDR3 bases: TGTGCCAGCAGTTCGGGGGGCCCGGCAGATACGCAGTATTTT.